A selection of T cell receptor beta chains follows, all from one sample in a study of regulatory T cells in long-lasting Graves disease. TCRdb itself ran the multiplex PCR reads through MiXCR, one entry per CDR3 protein. The sample has approximately 400,000 distinct CDR3 sequences, roughly 20% seen once. Sequencing was performed on peripheral blood mononuclear cells (PBMCs), taken when the disease was refractory, from a patient treated with antithyroid drugs. The receptors derive from a female donor with Graves disease. Each CDR3 is given with its conserved first and last residue. Each record gives: clone size, CDR3 length, D gene, V gene, J gene, CDR3 protein, CDR3 DNA. A D gene is named only where the DNA matches it firmly. Some rows mark clone size as missing; the rest say once, few, many or name a class of expanded clone.

>many|16|.|TRBV5-6|TRBJ1-4
CASSLAAGQVNEKLFF
TGTGCCAGCAGCTTGGCGGCAGGGCAAGTTAATGAAAAACTGTTTTTT
>.|14|.|TRBV6-9|TRBJ2-7
CASSYGIPGNEQYF
TGTGCCAGCAGTTACGGTATACCAGGGAACGAGCAGTACTTC
>.|15|.|TRBV20-1|TRBJ2-5
CSARDSAGGGETQYF
TGCAGTGCTAGAGATTCGGCCGGAGGTGGAGAGACCCAGTACTTC
>few|14|.|TRBV19|TRBJ2-2
CASSMGPLAGELFF
TGTGCCAGTAGTATGGGGCCGTTGGCCGGGGAGCTGTTTTTT
>few|11|.|TRBV30|TRBJ1-1
CAWIGPTEAFF
TGTGCCTGGATCGGGCCCACTGAAGCTTTCTTT
>.|12|.|TRBV20-1|TRBJ2-5
CSASRGGETQYF
TGCAGTGCTAGCAGGGGAGGGGAGACCCAGTACTTC
>many|15|TRBD1|TRBV6-1|TRBJ2-5
CASRHTDRGQETQYF
TGTGCCAGCAGACACACCGACAGGGGCCAAGAGACCCAGTACTTC
>many|19|TRBD2|TRBV5-1|TRBJ2-5
CASSLDRRLAGGPQETQYF
TGCGCCAGCAGCTTGGACCGGCGTCTAGCGGGAGGCCCCCAAGAGACCCAGTACTTC
>.|11|.|TRBV18|TRBJ1-1
CARSPGTEAFF
TGTGCCCGCTCTCCCGGGACGGAAGCGTTCTTT
>many|14|.|TRBV10-3|TRBJ2-5
CAIRGSGSGETQYF
TGTGCCATCAGGGGATCCGGGAGTGGTGAGACCCAGTACTTC
>few|18|.|TRBV5-6|TRBJ2-4
CASSLPTGPFLAKNIQYF
TGTGCCAGCAGCTTGCCGACCGGGCCATTTCTGGCCAAAAACATTCAGTACTTC
>few|13|TRBD1|TRBV2|TRBJ2-2
CASSGQGPGELFF
TGTGCCAGCAGCGGACAGGGTCCCGGGGAGCTGTTTTTT
>few|16|TRBD2|TRBV7-9|TRBJ2-7
CASSLARQGGRYEQYF
TGTGCCAGCAGCTTAGCGCGGCAGGGCGGGAGGTACGAGCAGTACTTC
>few|12|TRBD2|TRBV12-3/TRBV12-4|TRBJ2-1
CASTPGGFEQFF
TGTGCCAGCACCCCGGGGGGGTTTGAGCAGTTCTTC
>few|13|.|TRBV10-3|TRBJ1-1
CAISQSENTEAFF
TGTGCCATCAGCCAATCGGAGAACACTGAAGCTTTCTTT
>.|17|TRBD2|TRBV10-3|TRBJ2-5
CAISEGLAGGPTETQYF
TGTGCCATCAGTGAAGGACTAGCGGGAGGGCCGACGGAGACCCAGTACTTC
>.|13|.|TRBV12-3/TRBV12-4|TRBJ2-1
CASSFASYNEQFF
TGTGCCAGCAGTTTCGCTTCCTACAATGAGCAGTTCTTC
>.|16|TRBD1|TRBV19|TRBJ2-4
CASSIGDRVAKNIQYF
TGTGCCAGTAGTATAGGGGACAGAGTAGCCAAAAACATTCAGTACTTC
>.|16|.|TRBV13|TRBJ2-3
CASSYRTDRSTDTQYF
TGTGCCAGCAGCTACAGGACGGATAGATCGACAGATACGCAGTATTTT
>few|16|TRBD1|TRBV20-1|TRBJ1-2
CSASTGGAGPSYGYTF
TGCAGTGCTTCTACAGGGGGCGCTGGGCCTAGTTATGGCTACACCTTC
>many|14|.|TRBV28|TRBJ1-1
CASSLLGRGTEAFF
TGTGCCAGCAGTTTACTAGGGCGTGGCACTGAAGCTTTCTTT
>.|15|TRBD1|TRBV28|TRBJ2-2
CASSLTGGSNGELFF
TGTGCCAGCAGTTTGACAGGGGGCTCAAACGGGGAGCTGTTTTTT
>.|16|TRBD1|TRBV29-1|TRBJ2-7
CSVEGGAGTGSREQYF
TGCAGCGTTGAGGGGGGTGCCGGGACAGGGTCACGCGAGCAGTACTTC
>.|14|.|TRBV2|TRBJ1-1
CASTRGLMNTEAFF
TGTGCCAGCACTCGGGGGTTGATGAACACTGAAGCTTTCTTT
>.|15|TRBD2|TRBV10-2|TRBJ2-2
CASRLAGGPSGELFF
TGCGCCAGCAGGCTAGCGGGAGGGCCCTCCGGGGAGCTGTTTTTT
>many|19|TRBD2|TRBV7-2|TRBJ2-5
CASSLAGPSTSGSGETQYF
TGTGCCAGCAGCTTAGCGGGGCCCTCCACTAGCGGGAGCGGGGAGACCCAGTACTTC
>.|12|.|TRBV10-3|TRBJ2-7
CAISETGREQYF
TGTGCCATCAGTGAAACGGGTCGCGAGCAGTACTTC
>.|15|.|TRBV5-1|TRBJ1-1
CASSLTSGQNTEAFF
TGCGCCAGCAGCTTGACCTCTGGACAGAACACTGAAGCTTTCTTT
>few|16|.|TRBV30|TRBJ2-2
CAWSSWILTNTGELFF
TGTGCCTGGAGTTCGTGGATCTTGACGAACACCGGGGAGCTGTTTTTT
>few|13|.|TRBV28|TRBJ2-6
CASTLPGANVLTF
TGTGCCAGCACCCTGCCGGGGGCCAACGTCCTGACTTTC
>.|14|.|TRBV6-2/TRBV6-3|TRBJ2-7
CASSESPRSYEQYF
TGTGCCAGCAGTGAAAGCCCCAGGAGTTACGAGCAGTACTTC
>many|17|.|TRBV20-1|TRBJ2-5
CSARSFGVNRVAETQYF
TGCAGTGCTAGATCTTTTGGGGTGAACAGGGTCGCAGAGACCCAGTACTTC
>.|13|.|TRBV28|TRBJ1-2
CASRATVNYGYTF
TGTGCCAGCAGAGCGACAGTTAACTATGGCTACACCTTC
>few|14|.|TRBV27|TRBJ1-5
CASSLQPGNQPQHF
TGTGCCAGCAGTTTGCAACCGGGAAATCAGCCCCAGCATTTT
>many|15|TRBD1|TRBV28|TRBJ2-2
CASTRTGKKTGELFF
TGTGCCAGCACGCGGACAGGGAAGAAGACCGGGGAGCTGTTTTTT
>few|15|.|TRBV5-1|TRBJ2-5
CASSLAKTVGETQYF
TGCGCCAGCAGCTTGGCCAAGACAGTAGGGGAGACCCAGTACTTC
>few|15|.|TRBV7-9|TRBJ2-2
CASSFLAGNTGELFF
TGTGCCAGCAGCTTCTTGGCGGGGAACACCGGGGAGCTGTTTTTT
>.|14|.|TRBV6-1|TRBJ2-3
CASRFRESTDTQYF
TGTGCCAGCAGATTCCGGGAGAGCACAGATACGCAGTATTTT
>many|17|TRBD1|TRBV25-1|TRBJ2-2
CASSEYYRGTNTGELFF
TGTGCCAGCAGTGAATACTACAGGGGAACGAACACCGGGGAGCTGTTTTTT
>.|12|TRBD2|TRBV27|TRBJ2-3
CASGIAGDTQYF
TGTGCCAGCGGAATAGCGGGAGATACGCAGTATTTT
>.|14|.|TRBV20-1|TRBJ1-5
CSAKEGGSNQPQHF
TGCAGTGCTAAGGAGGGGGGGAGCAATCAGCCCCAGCATTTT
>.|16|.|TRBV7-2|TRBJ2-6
CASSLARGSGANVLTF
TGTGCCAGCAGCTTAGCGAGGGGGTCTGGGGCCAACGTCCTGACTTTC
>many|16|.|TRBV3-1|TRBJ2-5
CASSLQRVGGQETQYF
TGTGCCAGCAGCCTCCAGAGGGTGGGAGGACAAGAGACCCAGTACTTC
>.|17|TRBD1|TRBV6-9|TRBJ2-2
CASSYMTGTSSTGELFF
TGTGCCAGCAGTTATATGACAGGGACCTCGAGCACCGGGGAGCTGTTTTTT
>few|14|.|TRBV6-1|TRBJ1-2
CASSYSGFHYGYTF
TGTGCCAGCAGTTACAGCGGTTTCCACTATGGCTACACCTTC
>few|15|TRBD2|TRBV27|TRBJ2-5
CASSAGTSGIETQYF
TGTGCCAGCAGTGCAGGGACTAGCGGGATTGAGACCCAGTACTTC
>many|15|.|TRBV7-8|TRBJ1-3
CASSSDRFSGNTIYF
TGTGCCAGCAGCTCTGACAGGTTCTCTGGAAACACCATATATTTT
>.|12|.|TRBV6-1|TRBJ2-7
CASSDAHYEQYF
TGTGCCAGCAGTGACGCCCACTACGAGCAGTACTTC
>once|15|.|TRBV27|TRBJ1-1
CASSLITGTLGKAFF
TGTGCCAGCAGTTTAATCACAGGCACATTAGGGAAAGCTTTCTTT
>many|12|.|TRBV12-3/TRBV12-4|TRBJ2-2
CASSLIPGELFF
TGTGCCAGCAGTCTAATTCCCGGGGAGCTGTTTTTT
>many|16|.|TRBV4-3|TRBJ2-5
CASSQSVGGLQETQYF
TGCGCCAGCAGCCAATCGGTCGGGGGCTTACAAGAGACCCAGTACTTC
>.|14|.|TRBV7-3|TRBJ2-3
CASSSSSVGDTQYF
TGTGCCAGCAGCTCCTCTAGCGTGGGGGATACGCAGTATTTT
>.|15|.|TRBV11-2|TRBJ2-7
CASSLVLTGASEQYF
TGTGCCAGCAGCTTAGTCCTGACTGGAGCGAGCGAGCAGTACTTC
>.|14|.|TRBV7-2|TRBJ2-3
CASSSIARTDTQYF
TGTGCCAGCAGCTCCATAGCGCGCACAGATACGCAGTATTTT
>many|14|.|TRBV6-1|TRBJ1-2
CASSPQGLMNGYTF
TGTGCCAGCAGTCCCCAGGGATTGATGAATGGCTACACCTTC
>many|15|.|TRBV12-5|TRBJ2-5
CASGGGRRNQETQYF
TGTGCTAGTGGGGGGGGAAGACGGAACCAAGAGACCCAGTACTTC